The rows below give T cell receptor beta chains drawn from one sample of a study of T cells in Graves' hyperthyroidism and ophthalmopathy. TCRdb reprocessed the multiplex PCR reads via MiXCR and lists one record per CDR3 protein. The data contain a few hundred thousand distinct CDR3 sequences, roughly 13% of them seen just once; the ten biggest clones take up roughly 4.8%. The sequenced material came from blood. The receptors come from a woman under 30 with Graves' hyperthyroidism. CDR3s include the opening cysteine and the closing phenylalanine or tryptophan. The D gene is left open where the match is weak. Part of the rows lack a size; the others show once, few, many or a class for expanded clones.

V gene	clone size	D gene	J gene	CDR3 DNA	CDR3 protein
TRBV11-3	.	.	TRBJ2-2	TGTGCCAGCAGCTCCCCGACAGCGTATAACACCGGGGAGCTGTTTTTT	CASSSPTAYNTGELFF
TRBV28	many	TRBD1	TRBJ1-2	TGTGCCAGCATCCCGGGACAGGGATCCGGAGGCTACACCTTC	CASIPGQGSGGYTF
TRBV6-5	many	.	TRBJ2-7	TGTGCCAGCAGTTACAGCGAACAGACCTACGAGCAGTACTTC	CASSYSEQTYEQYF
TRBV4-1	.	TRBD1	TRBJ1-5	TGCGCCAGCAGCCAAGATCGTCCGACAGGGTATAGCAATCAGCCCCAGCATTTT	CASSQDRPTGYSNQPQHF
TRBV2	many	.	TRBJ1-1	TGTGCCAGCAGTTCGACAAGGATGAACACTGAAGCTTTCTTT	CASSSTRMNTEAFF
TRBV7-2	.	TRBD2	TRBJ2-1	TGTGCCAGCAGCTTAAATTCGTGGGCTAGCGGGAGGGCCTCCGGAGATGAGCAGTTCTTC	CASSLNSWASGRASGDEQFF
TRBV18	.	TRBD1	TRBJ1-2	TGTGCCAGCTCACCACGGGTAGGGGGCTCAGCTGCTATGGTCGACTACACCTTC	CASSPRVGGSAAMVDYTF
TRBV7-2	many	TRBD2	TRBJ2-2	TGTGCCCAAAGATGGAGCGGGAGTCCCACCGGGGAGCTGTTTTTT	CAQRWSGSPTGELFF
TRBV18	many	.	TRBJ2-7	TGTGCCAGCTCACCACAGAGGACCTACGAGCAGTACTTC	CASSPQRTYEQYF
TRBV24-1	many	TRBD1	TRBJ2-5	TGTGCCACCAGTGATTTGGCAGGGGGCACGGAGACCCAGTACTTC	CATSDLAGGTETQYF
TRBV6-2/TRBV6-3	.	.	TRBJ1-2	TGTGCCAGCAGTTACGGGGCAGGCGCGGGCTACACCTTC	CASSYGAGAGYTF
TRBV18	.	.	TRBJ2-2	TGTGCCAGCTCACCACGGTCAGCCGACACCGGGGAGCTGTTTTTT	CASSPRSADTGELFF
TRBV3-1	.	TRBD2	TRBJ2-1	TGTGCCAGCAGCCAAGATGGGTTTAGCGGGAGCTCCTACAATGAGCAGTTCTTC	CASSQDGFSGSSYNEQFF
TRBV27	few	.	TRBJ2-2	TGTGCCAGCGGGGGTCCGGGGGAGCTGTTTTTT	CASGGPGELFF
TRBV30	many	.	TRBJ2-2	TGTGCCTGGAGAGCTAGAATCACCGGGGAGCTGTTTTTT	CAWRARITGELFF
TRBV7-6	many	TRBD1	TRBJ1-2	TGTGCCAGCAGCCCAGGACAGGGGGCCTATGGCTACACCTTC	CASSPGQGAYGYTF
TRBV28	many	TRBD1	TRBJ2-7	TGTGCCAGCAGTCTACCCATTCGGGACAGCAGCTCCTACGAGCAGTACTTC	CASSLPIRDSSSYEQYF
TRBV2	many	.	TRBJ2-7	TGTGCCAGCAGTCCAGGGGAGGAGCAGTACTTC	CASSPGEEQYF
TRBV2	.	.	TRBJ2-1	TGTGCCAGCCCAACAGGCTCTAATGGAGAGCAGTTCTTC	CASPTGSNGEQFF
TRBV6-5	.	.	TRBJ1-6	TGTGCCAGCAGTTCGTTAGGAGCTAATAATTCACCCCTCCACTTT	CASSSLGANNSPLHF
TRBV20-1	many	TRBD2	TRBJ2-5	TGCAGTGCCTTCTCTTCTAGCGGGTTAGGGACCCAGTACTTC	CSAFSSSGLGTQYF
TRBV7-8	many	.	TRBJ2-7	TGTGCCAGCAGCTTTCTACAGGGAAGGGGCGAGCAGTACTTC	CASSFLQGRGEQYF
TRBV28	few	.	TRBJ1-1	TGTGCCAGCAGTCTTCTTAAGGGGTCTTACATGAACACTGAAGCTTTCTTT	CASSLLKGSYMNTEAFF
TRBV20-1	few	TRBD2	TRBJ2-7	TGCAGTGCTGAAAAGGGACTAGAAGACGAGCAGTACTTC	CSAEKGLEDEQYF
TRBV12-3/TRBV12-4	many	.	TRBJ1-2	TGTGCCAGCAGTTTAGGCGGTGGCTACACCTTC	CASSLGGGYTF
TRBV12-3/TRBV12-4	many	TRBD1	TRBJ2-1	TGTGCCAGCAGTTCCCGGACAGGCCTGGGGTACAATGAGCAGTTCTTC	CASSSRTGLGYNEQFF
TRBV20-1	many	.	TRBJ2-7	TGCAGTGCTACCCTCCCGATCGGCAGCTCCTACGAGCAGTACTTC	CSATLPIGSSYEQYF
TRBV28	.	.	TRBJ1-2	TGTGCCAGCAGTTACAGGGTTGGCTACACCTTC	CASSYRVGYTF
TRBV12-5	.	TRBD1	TRBJ1-5	TGTGCTAGTGGCCTTACCGGGACAGGGGAAAATCAGCCCCAGCATTTT	CASGLTGTGENQPQHF
TRBV19	.	TRBD1	TRBJ2-1	TGTGCCAGTAGTACCCTAAGGGACAGGGGGCGAAATGAGCAGTTCTTC	CASSTLRDRGRNEQFF
TRBV7-3	many	.	TRBJ2-3	TGTGCCAGCAGCTTAATGGGGAAAGATACGCAGTATTTT	CASSLMGKDTQYF
TRBV20-1	.	.	TRBJ2-7	TGCAGTGTTATGGCGGGGCACTCCTACGAGCAGTACTTC	CSVMAGHSYEQYF
TRBV12-3/TRBV12-4	.	.	TRBJ2-2	TGTGCCAGCAGTGTTACACCAGACACCGGGGAGCTGTTTTTT	CASSVTPDTGELFF
TRBV6-1	.	TRBD2	TRBJ2-1	TGTGCCAGCAGCCAGATAGCGGGCTACAATGAGCAGTTCTTC	CASSQIAGYNEQFF
TRBV12-3/TRBV12-4	.	TRBD2	TRBJ2-3	TGTGCCAGCAGTCCCGGACTAGCGGGGGACAACACAGATACGCAGTATTTT	CASSPGLAGDNTDTQYF
TRBV9	.	.	TRBJ1-1	TGTGCCACCCTCCGGGACCCAAGATGGGCTTTCTTT	CATLRDPRWAFF
TRBV12-3/TRBV12-4	few	.	TRBJ1-5	TGTGCCAGCAGTCGAGGGGCCCGGGGGGGCAGCAATCAGCCCCAGCATTTT	CASSRGARGGSNQPQHF
TRBV20-1	many	TRBD1	TRBJ1-1	TGCAGTGCAATGGGACAGAAGAACACTGAAGCTTTCTTT	CSAMGQKNTEAFF
TRBV7-9	many	TRBD1	TRBJ2-7	TGTGCCAGCAGCCGCCTCGGGACAGGGATCTACGAGCAGTACTTC	CASSRLGTGIYEQYF
TRBV7-9	many	.	TRBJ2-3	TGTGCCAGCAGCGCCATGAGCCGGGACCCCGTTCCCCCAGATACGCAGTATTTT	CASSAMSRDPVPPDTQYF
TRBV6-1	many	TRBD2	TRBJ2-1	TGTGCCAGCAGTGGAAGCGGGATCGGTGATGAGCAGTTCTTC	CASSGSGIGDEQFF
TRBV28	few	.	TRBJ1-6	TGTGCCAGCAGTTCCACCTACGGTTCACCCCTCCACTTT	CASSSTYGSPLHF
TRBV28	.	.	TRBJ2-7	TGTGCCAGCAGTTTCCGTGGGAGCCTAGGAGAGCAGTACTTC	CASSFRGSLGEQYF
TRBV29-1	few	.	TRBJ2-1	TGCAGCGTTGAAGTCGGCAGGGGTGGTGAGCAGTTCTTC	CSVEVGRGGEQFF
TRBV25-1	.	.	TRBJ1-5	TGTGCCAGCAGTGGGAATGGTGGCAATCAGCCCCAGCATTTT	CASSGNGGNQPQHF
TRBV30	many	.	TRBJ2-3	TGTGCCTGGAGGGGTTTCCAGCGACACCTGAGGGGAGATACGCAGTATTTT	CAWRGFQRHLRGDTQYF
TRBV30	many	TRBD2	TRBJ2-1	TGTGCCTGGAGTGTATCGCGGGAGTCGGGTGAGCAGTTCTTC	CAWSVSRESGEQFF
TRBV2	many	.	TRBJ1-2	TGTGCCAGCAGTCTCGACCAGAAATATGGCTACACCTTC	CASSLDQKYGYTF
TRBV5-1	few	.	TRBJ2-1	TGCGCCAGCAGCTTGGTGGGCAGTTCGGGTGAGCAGTTCTTC	CASSLVGSSGEQFF
TRBV15	.	TRBD2	TRBJ2-5	TGTGCCACCAGCAGAGATCTACCGGGACTAGCTGGAAGATACCTCTACTTC	CATSRDLPGLAGRYLYF
TRBV7-9	few	TRBD2	TRBJ2-4	TGTGCCAGCAGCGGGACTAGGGAGGGCATTCAGTACTTC	CASSGTREGIQYF
TRBV4-1	many	.	TRBJ2-5	TGCGCCAGCAGCCCGGCGGCCGGGGAGACCCAGTACTTC	CASSPAAGETQYF
TRBV28	.	.	TRBJ2-7	TGTGCCAGCAGTTTCCAGCTCGGGCAGAGCTCCTACGAGCAGTACTTC	CASSFQLGQSSYEQYF